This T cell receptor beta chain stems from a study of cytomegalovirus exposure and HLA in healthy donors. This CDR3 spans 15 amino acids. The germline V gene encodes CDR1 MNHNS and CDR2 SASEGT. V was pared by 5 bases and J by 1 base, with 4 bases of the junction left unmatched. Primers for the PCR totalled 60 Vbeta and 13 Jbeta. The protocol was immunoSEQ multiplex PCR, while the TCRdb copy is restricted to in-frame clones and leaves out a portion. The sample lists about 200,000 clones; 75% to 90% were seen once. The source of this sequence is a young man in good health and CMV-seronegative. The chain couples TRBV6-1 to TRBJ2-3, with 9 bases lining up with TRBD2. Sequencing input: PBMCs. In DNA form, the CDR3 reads TGTGCCAGCAGTTCCTGGACTAGCGGCACAGATACGCAGTATTTT. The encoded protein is CASSSWTSGTDTQYF.